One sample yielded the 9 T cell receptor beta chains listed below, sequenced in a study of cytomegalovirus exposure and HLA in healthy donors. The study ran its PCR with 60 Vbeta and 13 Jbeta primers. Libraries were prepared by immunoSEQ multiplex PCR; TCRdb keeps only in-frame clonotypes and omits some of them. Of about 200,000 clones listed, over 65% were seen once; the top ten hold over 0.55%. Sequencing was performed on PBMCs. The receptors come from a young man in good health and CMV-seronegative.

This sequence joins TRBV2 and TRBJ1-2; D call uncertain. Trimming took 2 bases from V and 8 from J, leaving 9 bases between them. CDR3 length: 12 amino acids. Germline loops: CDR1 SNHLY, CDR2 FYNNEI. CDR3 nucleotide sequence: TGTGCCAGCAGTGAAAACGCGCGGGGCTACACCTTC. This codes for CASSENARGYTF. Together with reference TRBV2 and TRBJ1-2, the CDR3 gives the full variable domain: EPEVTQTPSHQVTQMGQEVILRCVPISNHLYFYWYRQILGQKVEFLVSFYNNEISEKSEIFDDQFSVERPDGSNFTLKIRSTKLEDSAMYFCASSENARGYTFGSGTRLTVV.

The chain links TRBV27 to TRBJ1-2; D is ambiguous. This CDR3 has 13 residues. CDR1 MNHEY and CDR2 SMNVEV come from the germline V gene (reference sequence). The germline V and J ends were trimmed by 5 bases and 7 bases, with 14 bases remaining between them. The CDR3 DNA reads TGTGCCAGCAGTGGGCGGAGGGTTGGTGGCTACACCTTC. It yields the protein CASSGRRVGGYTF.

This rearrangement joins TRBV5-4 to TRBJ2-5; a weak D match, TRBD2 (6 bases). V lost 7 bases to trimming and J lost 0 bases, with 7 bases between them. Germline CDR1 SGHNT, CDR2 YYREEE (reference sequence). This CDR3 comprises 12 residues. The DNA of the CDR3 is TGTGCCAGCGGGGGGAACCAAGAGACCCAGTACTTC. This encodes CASGGNQETQYF.

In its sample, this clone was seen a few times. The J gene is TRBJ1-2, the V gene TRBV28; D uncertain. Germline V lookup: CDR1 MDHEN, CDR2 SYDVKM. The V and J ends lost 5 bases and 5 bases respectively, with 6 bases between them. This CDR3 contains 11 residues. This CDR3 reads CASSKTYGYTF. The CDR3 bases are TGTGCCAGCAGTAAGACTTATGGCTACACCTTC.

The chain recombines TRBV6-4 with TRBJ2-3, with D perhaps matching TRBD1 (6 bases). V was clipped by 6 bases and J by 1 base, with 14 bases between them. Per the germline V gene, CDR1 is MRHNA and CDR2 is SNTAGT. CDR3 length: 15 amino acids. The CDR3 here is CASSLLQGGTDTQYF. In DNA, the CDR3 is TGTGCCAGCAGCCTACTACAGGGTGGCACAGATACGCAGTATTTT.

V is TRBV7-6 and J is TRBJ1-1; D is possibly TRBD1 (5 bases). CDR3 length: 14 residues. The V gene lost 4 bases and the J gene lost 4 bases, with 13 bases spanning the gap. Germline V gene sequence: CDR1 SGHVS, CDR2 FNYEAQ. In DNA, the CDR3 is TGTGCCAGCAGCTCAGGGATAGGAATCACTGAAGCTTTCTTT. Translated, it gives CASSSGIGITEAFF. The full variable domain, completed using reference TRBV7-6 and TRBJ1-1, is GAGVSQSPRYKVTKRGQDVALRCDPISGHVSLYWYRQALGQGPEFLTYFNYEAQQDKSGLPNDRFSAERPEGSISTLTIQRTEQRDSAMYRCASSSGIGITEAFFGQGTRLTVV.

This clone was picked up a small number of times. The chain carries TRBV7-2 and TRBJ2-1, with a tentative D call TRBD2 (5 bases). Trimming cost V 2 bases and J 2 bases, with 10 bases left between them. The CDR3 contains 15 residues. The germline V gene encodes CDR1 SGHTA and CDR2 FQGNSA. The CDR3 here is CASSLTGMTYNEQFF. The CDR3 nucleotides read TGTGCCAGCAGCTTAACGGGAATGACCTACAATGAGCAGTTCTTC.

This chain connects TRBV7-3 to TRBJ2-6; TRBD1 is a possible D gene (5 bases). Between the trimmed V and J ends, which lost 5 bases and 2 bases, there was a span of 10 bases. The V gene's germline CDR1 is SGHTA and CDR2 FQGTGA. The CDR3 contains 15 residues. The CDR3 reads CASSQAGTGANVLTF. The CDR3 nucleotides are TGTGCCAGCAGCCAAGCAGGGACTGGGGCCAACGTCCTGACTTTC.

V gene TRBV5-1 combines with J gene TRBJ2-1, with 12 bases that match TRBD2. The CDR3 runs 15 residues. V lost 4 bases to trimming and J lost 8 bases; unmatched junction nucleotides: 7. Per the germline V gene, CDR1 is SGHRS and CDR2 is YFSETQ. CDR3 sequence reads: CASSPLTSGSHEQFF. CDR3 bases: TGCGCCAGCAGCCCACTGACTAGCGGGAGCCATGAGCAGTTCTTC.